This TCR beta chain was recorded in a study of blood T cell repertoires in COVID-19. Study-wide background: Both acute and convalescent COVID-19 samples were obtained from the United States, Italy and Spain. In each case, the material was cDNA or gDNA derived from T cells, B-cell-depleted T cells, or PBMCs.

This clone was seen more than once but under ten times. As originally analysed: Estimation of nucleated cell counts was performed using reference gene primer amplification. Here immunoSEQ multiplex PCR was the method, and the copy in TCRdb shows in-frame clones only, minus some. The V and J calls and clone size come from that table; D and trimming were worked out from the DNA. The sample carries roughly 87,000 clones, around four fifths recorded once. The source is a woman between 65 and 79 years old with acute or convalescent COVID-19. Sequencing was carried out using peripheral blood.

The CDR3 spells CASSVGFGLEQYF. In DNA form, the CDR3 reads TGTGCCAGCAGCGTAGGGTTTGGGCTCGAGCAGTACTTC. The rearrangement uses TRBV9 and TRBJ2-7; D gene ambiguous. Germline assignment: CDR1 SGDLS and CDR2 YYNGEE. V was cut by 0 bases and J by 6 bases, with 10 bases left in between. The length of the CDR3 is 13 residues.